This T cell receptor (beta chain) was recovered during a study of regulatory T cells in long-lasting Graves disease. Arm-PCR with iRepertoire HTBI primers amplified the CDR3 regions for these TCR beta libraries. MiXCR, run by TCRdb on the multiplex PCR reads, gives a single entry per CDR3 protein. The table has some 250,000 distinct CDR3 sequences, 15% to 20% seen once. Time point meaning: newly diagnosed GD, antithyroid drugs for less than 3 months. Following extraction of RNA from PBMCs, that RNA was used to make the TCR library. Sequenced here: peripheral blood mononuclear cells (PBMCs), sampled at new diagnosis, from a patient treated with antithyroid drugs. This sequence was found in a female donor with Graves disease.

DNA for the CDR3: TGCGCCAGCAGCCAAGAGGGCTCAGATACGCAGTATTTT. Translated: CASSQEGSDTQYF. The V gene is TRBV4-1, the J gene TRBJ2-3; D unclear. The CDR3 sequence is 13 residues long. Trimming stripped 0 bases from V and 4 bases from J, with 5 bases between. CDR1 is MGHRA, CDR2 YSYEKL, per germline.